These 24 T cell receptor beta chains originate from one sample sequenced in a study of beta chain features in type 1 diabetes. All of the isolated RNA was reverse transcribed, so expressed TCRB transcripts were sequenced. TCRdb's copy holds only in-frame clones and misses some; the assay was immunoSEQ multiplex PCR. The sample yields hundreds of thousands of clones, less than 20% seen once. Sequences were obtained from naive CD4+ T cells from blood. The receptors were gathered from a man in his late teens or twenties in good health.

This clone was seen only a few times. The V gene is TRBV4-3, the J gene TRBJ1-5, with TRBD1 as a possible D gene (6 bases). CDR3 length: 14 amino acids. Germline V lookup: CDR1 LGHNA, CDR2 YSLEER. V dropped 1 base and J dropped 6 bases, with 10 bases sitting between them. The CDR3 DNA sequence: TGCGCCAGCAGCCAAGCGGGGGGGGCTCAGCCCCAGCATTTT. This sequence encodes CASSQAGGAQPQHF.

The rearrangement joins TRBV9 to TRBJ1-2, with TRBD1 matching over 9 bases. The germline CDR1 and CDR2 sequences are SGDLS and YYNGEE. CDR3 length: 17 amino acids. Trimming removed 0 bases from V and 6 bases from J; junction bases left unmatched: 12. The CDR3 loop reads CASSVATTGQGFDGYTF. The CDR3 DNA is TGTGCCAGCAGCGTAGCTACGACGGGACAGGGTTTTGATGGCTACACCTTC.

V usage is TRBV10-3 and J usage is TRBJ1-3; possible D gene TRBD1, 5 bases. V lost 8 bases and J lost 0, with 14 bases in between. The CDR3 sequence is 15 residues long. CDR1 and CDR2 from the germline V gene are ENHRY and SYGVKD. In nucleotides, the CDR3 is TGTGCCATCTCTTCGGGGCTGAGCTCTGGAAACACCATATATTTT. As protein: CAISSGLSSGNTIYF.

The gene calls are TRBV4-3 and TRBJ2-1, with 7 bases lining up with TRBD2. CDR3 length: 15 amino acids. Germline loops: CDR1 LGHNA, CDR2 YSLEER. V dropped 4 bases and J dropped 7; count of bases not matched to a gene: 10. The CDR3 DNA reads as TGCGCCAGCAGCCTATCGGGGGGAGGATTAAATGAGCAGTTCTTC. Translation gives CASSLSGGGLNEQFF.

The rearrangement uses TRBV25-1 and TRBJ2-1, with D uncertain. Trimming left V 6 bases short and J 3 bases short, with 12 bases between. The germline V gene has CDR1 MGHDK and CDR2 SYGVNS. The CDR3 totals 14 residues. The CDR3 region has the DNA TGTGCCAGCAGCCCGACCGCCAGCTACAATGAGCAGTTCTTC. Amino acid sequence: CASSPTASYNEQFF.

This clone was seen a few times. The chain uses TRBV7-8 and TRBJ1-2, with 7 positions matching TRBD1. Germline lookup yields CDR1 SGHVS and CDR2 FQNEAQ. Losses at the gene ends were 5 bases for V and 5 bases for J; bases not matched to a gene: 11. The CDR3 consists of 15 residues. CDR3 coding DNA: TGTGCCAGCAGCCCAGGACTGGACAGGAAATATGGCTACACCTTC. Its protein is CASSPGLDRKYGYTF.

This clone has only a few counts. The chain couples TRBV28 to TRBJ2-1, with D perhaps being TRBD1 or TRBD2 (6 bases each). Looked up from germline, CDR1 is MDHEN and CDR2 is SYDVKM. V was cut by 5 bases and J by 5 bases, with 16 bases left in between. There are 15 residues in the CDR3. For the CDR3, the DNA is TGTGCCAGCAGTCCCCGCCGGGGGCTAAACAATGAGCAGTTCTTC. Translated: CASSPRRGLNNEQFF.

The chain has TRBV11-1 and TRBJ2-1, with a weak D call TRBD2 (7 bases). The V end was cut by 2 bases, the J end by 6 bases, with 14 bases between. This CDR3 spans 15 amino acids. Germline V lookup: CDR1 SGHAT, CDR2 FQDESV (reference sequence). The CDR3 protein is CASSLIGLGGNEQFF. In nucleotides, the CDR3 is TGTGCCAGCAGCTTAATAGGACTAGGGGGCAATGAGCAGTTCTTC.

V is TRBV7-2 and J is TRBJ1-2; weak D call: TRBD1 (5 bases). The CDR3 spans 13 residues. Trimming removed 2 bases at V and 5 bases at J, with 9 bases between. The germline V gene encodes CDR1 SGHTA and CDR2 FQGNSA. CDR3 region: CASSLRQSYGYTF. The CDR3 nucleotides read TGTGCCAGCAGCTTAAGACAGAGTTATGGCTACACCTTC.

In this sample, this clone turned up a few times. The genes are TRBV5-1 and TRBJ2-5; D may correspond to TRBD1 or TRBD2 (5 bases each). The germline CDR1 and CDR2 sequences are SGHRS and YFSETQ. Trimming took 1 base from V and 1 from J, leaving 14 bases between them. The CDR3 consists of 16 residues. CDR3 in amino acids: CASSLSGTVGQETQYF. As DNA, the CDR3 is TGCGCCAGCAGCTTGTCCGGGACGGTCGGCCAAGAGACCCAGTACTTC.

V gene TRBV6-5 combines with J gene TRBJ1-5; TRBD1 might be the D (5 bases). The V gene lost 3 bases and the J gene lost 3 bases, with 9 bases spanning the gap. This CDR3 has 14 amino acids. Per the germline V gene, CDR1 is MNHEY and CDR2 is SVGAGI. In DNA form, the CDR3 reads TGTGCCAGCAGTTATCGGGGGGTCAATCAGCCCCAGCATTTT. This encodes CASSYRGVNQPQHF.

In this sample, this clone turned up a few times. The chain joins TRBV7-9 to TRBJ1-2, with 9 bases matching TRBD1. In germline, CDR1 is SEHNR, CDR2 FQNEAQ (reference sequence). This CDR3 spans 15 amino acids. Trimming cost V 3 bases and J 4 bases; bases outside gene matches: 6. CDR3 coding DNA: TGTGCCAGCAGCTTGACAGGGGGAAGAGGCTATGGCTACACCTTC. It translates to CASSLTGGRGYGYTF.

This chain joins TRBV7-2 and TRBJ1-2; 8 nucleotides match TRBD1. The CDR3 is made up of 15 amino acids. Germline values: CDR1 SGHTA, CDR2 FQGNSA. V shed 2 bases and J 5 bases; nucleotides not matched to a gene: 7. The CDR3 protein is CASSLPGRGRYGYTF. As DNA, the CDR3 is TGTGCCAGCAGCTTACCGGGCAGGGGGCGTTATGGCTACACCTTC.

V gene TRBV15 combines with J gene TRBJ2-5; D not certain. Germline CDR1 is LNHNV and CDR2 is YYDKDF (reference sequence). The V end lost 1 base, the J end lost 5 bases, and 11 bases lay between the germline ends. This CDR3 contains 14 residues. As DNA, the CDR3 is TGTGCCACCAGCAGAGGTTCCGGGCGGGAGACCCAGTACTTC. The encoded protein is CATSRGSGRETQYF.

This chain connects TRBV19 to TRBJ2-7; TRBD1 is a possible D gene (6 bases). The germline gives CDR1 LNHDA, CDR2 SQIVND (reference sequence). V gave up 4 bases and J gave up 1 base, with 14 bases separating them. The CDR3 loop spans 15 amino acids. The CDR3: CASSTDRKWSYEQYF. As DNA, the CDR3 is TGTGCCAGTAGTACAGACAGGAAGTGGTCCTACGAGCAGTACTTC.

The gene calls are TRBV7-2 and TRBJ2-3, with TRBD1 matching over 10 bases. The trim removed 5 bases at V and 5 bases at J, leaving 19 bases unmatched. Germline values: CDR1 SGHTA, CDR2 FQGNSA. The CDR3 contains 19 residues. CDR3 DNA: TGTGCCAGCAGCCCCCGAAGGCCAGCCGGGACAGGGGTGGAAGATACGCAGTATTTT. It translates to CASSPRRPAGTGVEDTQYF.

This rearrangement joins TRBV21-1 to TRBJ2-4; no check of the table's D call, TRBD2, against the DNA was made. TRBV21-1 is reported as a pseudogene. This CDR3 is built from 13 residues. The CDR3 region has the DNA TGTGCCAACCTAAGATATCCCCGGGACATTCAGTACTTC. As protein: CANLRYPRDIQYF.

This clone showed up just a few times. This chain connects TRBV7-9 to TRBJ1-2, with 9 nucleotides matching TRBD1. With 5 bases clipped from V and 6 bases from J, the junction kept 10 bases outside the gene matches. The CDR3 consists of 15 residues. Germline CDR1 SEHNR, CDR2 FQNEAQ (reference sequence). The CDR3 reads CASSRPQGAQNGYTF. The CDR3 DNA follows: TGTGCCAGCAGCCGACCACAGGGGGCCCAAAATGGCTACACCTTC.

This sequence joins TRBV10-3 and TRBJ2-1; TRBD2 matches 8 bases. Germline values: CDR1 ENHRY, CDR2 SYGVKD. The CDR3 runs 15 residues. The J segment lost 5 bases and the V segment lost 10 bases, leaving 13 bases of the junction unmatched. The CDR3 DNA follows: TGTGCCACCGTCGTTTCGGGGGGGCCACACAATGAGCAGTTCTTC. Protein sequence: CATVVSGGPHNEQFF.

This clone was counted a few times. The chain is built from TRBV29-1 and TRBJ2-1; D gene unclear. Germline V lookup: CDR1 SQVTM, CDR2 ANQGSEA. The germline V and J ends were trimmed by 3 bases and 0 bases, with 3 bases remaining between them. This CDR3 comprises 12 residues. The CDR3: CSVEPSYNEQFF. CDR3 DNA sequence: TGCAGCGTTGAGCCCTCCTACAATGAGCAGTTCTTC.

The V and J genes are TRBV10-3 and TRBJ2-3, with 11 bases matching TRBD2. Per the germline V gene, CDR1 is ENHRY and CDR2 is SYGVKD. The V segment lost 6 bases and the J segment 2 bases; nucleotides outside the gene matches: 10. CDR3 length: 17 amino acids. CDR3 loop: CAIRDSGRAMVTDTQYF. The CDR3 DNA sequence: TGTGCCATCAGAGATAGCGGGAGGGCAATGGTCACAGATACGCAGTATTTT.

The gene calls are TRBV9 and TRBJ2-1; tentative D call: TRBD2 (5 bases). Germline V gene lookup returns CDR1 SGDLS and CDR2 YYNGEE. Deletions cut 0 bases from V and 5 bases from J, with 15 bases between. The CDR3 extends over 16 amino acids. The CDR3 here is CASSVGGGRINNEQFF. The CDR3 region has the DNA TGTGCCAGCAGCGTAGGAGGAGGTCGGATAAACAATGAGCAGTTCTTC.

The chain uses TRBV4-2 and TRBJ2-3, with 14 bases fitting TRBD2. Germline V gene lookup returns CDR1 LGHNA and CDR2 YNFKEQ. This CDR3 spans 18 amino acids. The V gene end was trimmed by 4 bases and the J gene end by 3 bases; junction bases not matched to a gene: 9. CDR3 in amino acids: CASSLRPTSGGVTDTQYF. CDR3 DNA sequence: TGTGCCAGCAGCCTTCGCCCGACTAGCGGGGGGGTTACAGATACGCAGTATTTT.

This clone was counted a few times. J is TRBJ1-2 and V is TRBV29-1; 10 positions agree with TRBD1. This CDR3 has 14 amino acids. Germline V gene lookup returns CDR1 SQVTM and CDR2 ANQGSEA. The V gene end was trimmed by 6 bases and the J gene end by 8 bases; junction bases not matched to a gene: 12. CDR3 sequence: CSVLRDRGRGGYTF. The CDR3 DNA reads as TGCAGCGTCCTTAGGGACAGGGGCCGAGGCGGCTACACCTTC.